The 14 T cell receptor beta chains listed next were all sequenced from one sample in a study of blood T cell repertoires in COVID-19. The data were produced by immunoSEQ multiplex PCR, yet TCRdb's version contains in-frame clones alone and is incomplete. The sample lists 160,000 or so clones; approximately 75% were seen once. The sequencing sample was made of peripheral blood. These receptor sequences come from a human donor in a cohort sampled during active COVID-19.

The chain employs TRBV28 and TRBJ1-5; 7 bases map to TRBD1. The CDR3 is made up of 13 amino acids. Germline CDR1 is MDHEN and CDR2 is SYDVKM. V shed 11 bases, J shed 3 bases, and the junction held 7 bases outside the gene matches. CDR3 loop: CASQGQLNQPQHF. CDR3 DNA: TGTGCCTCGCAGGGACAGCTCAATCAGCCCCAGCATTTT.

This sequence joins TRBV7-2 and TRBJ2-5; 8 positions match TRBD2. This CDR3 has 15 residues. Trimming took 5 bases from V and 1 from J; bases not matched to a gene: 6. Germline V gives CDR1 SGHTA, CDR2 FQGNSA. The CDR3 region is CASSPHSGVQETQYF. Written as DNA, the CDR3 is TGTGCCAGCAGCCCGCATAGCGGGGTCCAAGAGACCCAGTACTTC. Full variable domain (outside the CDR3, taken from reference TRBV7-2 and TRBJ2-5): GAGVSQSPSNKVTEKGKDVELRCDPISGHTALYWYRQSLGQGLEFLIYFQGNSAPDKSGLPSDRFSAERTGGSVSTLTIQRTQQEDSAVYLCASSPHSGVQETQYFGPGTRLLVL.

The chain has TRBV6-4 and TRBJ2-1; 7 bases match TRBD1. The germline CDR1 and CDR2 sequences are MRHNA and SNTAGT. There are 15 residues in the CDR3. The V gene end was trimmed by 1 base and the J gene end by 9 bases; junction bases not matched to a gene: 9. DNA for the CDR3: TGTGCCAGCAGTGACTGGAACAGGGGAAACGGTGAGCAGTTCTTC. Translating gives CASSDWNRGNGEQFF.

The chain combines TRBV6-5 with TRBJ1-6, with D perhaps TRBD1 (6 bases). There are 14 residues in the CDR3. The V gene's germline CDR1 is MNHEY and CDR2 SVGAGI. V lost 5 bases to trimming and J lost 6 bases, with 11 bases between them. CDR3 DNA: TGTGCCAGCAGTAGAACAGGGCCTAATTCACCCCTCCACTTT. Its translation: CASSRTGPNSPLHF.

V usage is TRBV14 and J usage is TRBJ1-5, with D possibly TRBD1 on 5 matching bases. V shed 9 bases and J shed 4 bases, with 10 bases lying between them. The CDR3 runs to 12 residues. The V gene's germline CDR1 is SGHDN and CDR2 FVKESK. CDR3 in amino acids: CARGGGNQPQHF. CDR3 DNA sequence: TGTGCCAGGGGGGGAGGTAATCAGCCCCAGCATTTT. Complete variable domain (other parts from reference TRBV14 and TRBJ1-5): EAGVTQFPSHSVIEKGQTVTLRCDPISGHDNLYWYRRVMGKEIKFLLHFVKESKQDESGMPNNRFLAERTGGTYSTLKVQPAELEDSGVYFCARGGGNQPQHFGDGTRLSIL.

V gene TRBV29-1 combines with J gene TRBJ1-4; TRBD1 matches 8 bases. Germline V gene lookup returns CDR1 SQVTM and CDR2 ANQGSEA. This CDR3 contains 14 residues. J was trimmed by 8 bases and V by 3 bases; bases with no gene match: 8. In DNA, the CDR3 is TGCAGCGTTGAGCGCAGGGGGCTCGAGGAAAAACTGTTTTTT. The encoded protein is CSVERRGLEEKLFF.

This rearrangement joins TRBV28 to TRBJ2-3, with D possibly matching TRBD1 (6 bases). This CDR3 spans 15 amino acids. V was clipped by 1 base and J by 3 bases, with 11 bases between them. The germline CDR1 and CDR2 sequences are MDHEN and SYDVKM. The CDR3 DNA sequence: TGTGCCAGCAGTTTATTTGGGGGCGGAACAGATACGCAGTATTTT. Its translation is CASSLFGGGTDTQYF.

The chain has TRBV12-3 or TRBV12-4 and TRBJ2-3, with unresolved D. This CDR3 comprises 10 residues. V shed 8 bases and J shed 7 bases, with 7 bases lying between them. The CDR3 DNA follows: TGTGCCAGCGCTGGCAATACGCAGTATTTT. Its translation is CASAGNTQYF.

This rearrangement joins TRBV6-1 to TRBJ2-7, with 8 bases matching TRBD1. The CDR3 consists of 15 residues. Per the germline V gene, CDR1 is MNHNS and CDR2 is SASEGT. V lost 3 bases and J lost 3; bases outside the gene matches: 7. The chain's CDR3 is CASSEGTGTIYEQYF. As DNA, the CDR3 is TGTGCCAGCAGTGAGGGGACAGGAACCATCTACGAGCAGTACTTC.

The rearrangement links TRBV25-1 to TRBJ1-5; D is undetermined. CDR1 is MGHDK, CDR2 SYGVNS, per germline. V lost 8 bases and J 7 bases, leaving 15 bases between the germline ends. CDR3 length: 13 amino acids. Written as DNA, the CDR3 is TGTGCCAGCGCGCTTAGCGACGGGCAGCCCCAGCATTTT. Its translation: CASALSDGQPQHF.

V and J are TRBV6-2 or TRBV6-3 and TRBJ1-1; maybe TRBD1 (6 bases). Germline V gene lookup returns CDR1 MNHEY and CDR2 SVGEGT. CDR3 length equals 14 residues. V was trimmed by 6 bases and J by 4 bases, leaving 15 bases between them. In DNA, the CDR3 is TGTGCCAGCAGCTTACAGGGAGTGGGCACTGAAGCTTTCTTT. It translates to CASSLQGVGTEAFF.

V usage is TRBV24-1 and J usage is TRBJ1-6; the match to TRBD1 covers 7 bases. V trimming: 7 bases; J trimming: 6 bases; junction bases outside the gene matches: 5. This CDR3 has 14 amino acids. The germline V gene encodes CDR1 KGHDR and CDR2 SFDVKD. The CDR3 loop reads CATSDRVSNSPLHF. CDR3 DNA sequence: TGTGCCACCAGCGACAGGGTTAGTAATTCACCCCTCCACTTT.

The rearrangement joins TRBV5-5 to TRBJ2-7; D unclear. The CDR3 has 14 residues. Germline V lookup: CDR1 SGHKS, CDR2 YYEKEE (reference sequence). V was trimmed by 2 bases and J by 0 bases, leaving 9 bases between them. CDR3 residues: CASSFPSFSYEQYF. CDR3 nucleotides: TGTGCCAGCAGCTTTCCCTCTTTCTCCTACGAGCAGTACTTC.

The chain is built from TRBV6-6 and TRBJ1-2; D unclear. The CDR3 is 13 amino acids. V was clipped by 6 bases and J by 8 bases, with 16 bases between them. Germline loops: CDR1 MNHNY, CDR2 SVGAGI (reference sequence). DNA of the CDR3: TGTGCCAGCAGCGGCGGGTCGGGGTACGGCTACACCTTC. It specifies CASSGGSGYGYTF.